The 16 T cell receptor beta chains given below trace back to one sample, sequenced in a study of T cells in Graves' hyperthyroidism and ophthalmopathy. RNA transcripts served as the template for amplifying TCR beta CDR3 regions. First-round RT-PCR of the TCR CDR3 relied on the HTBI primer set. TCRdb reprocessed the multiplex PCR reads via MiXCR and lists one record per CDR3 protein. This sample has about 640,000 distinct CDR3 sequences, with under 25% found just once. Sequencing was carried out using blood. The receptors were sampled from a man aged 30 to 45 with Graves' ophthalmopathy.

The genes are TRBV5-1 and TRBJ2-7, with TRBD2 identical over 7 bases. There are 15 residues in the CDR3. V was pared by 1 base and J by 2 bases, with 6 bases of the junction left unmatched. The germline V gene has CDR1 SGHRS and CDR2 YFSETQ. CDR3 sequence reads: CASSLRSSGTYEQYF. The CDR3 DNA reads TGCGCCAGCAGCTTGAGGTCTAGCGGAACCTACGAGCAGTACTTC.

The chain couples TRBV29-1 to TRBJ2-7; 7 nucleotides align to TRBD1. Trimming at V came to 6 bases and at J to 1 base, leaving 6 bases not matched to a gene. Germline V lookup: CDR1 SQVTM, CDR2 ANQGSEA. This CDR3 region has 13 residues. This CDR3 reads CSVCWDSSYEQYF. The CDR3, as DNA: TGCAGCGTGTGTTGGGACAGTTCCTACGAGCAGTACTTC.

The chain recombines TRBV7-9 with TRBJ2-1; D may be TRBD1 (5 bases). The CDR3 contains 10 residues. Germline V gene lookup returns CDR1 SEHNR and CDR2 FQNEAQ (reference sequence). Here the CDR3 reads CARGSVGQFF. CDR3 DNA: TGTGCAAGGGGCAGCGTGGGGCAGTTCTTC.

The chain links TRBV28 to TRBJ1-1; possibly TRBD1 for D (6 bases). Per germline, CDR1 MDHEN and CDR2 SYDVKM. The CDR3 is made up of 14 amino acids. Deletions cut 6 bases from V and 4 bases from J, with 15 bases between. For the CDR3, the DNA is TGTGCCAGCAGCCTCGGGACAATGGGCACTGAAGCTTTCTTT. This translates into CASSLGTMGTEAFF.

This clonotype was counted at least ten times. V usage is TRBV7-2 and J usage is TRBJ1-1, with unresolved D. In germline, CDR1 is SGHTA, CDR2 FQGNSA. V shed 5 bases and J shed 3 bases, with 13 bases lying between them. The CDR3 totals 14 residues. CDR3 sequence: CASSRFSGDTEAFF. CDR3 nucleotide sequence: TGTGCCAGCAGCCGGTTCTCCGGTGACACTGAAGCTTTCTTT. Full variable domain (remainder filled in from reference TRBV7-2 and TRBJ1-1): GAGVSQSPSNKVTEKGKDVELRCDPISGHTALYWYRQSLGQGLEFLIYFQGNSAPDKSGLPSDRFSAERTGGSVSTLTIQRTQQEDSAVYLCASSRFSGDTEAFFGQGTRLTVV.

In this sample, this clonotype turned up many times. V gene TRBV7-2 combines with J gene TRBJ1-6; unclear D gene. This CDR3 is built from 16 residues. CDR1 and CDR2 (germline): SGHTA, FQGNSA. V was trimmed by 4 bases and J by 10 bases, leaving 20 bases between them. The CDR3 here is CASSSTGSWGGSPLHF. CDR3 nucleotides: TGTGCCAGCAGCTCCACCGGGTCCTGGGGAGGATCACCCCTCCACTTT. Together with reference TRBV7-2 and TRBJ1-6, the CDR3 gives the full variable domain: GAGVSQSPSNKVTEKGKDVELRCDPISGHTALYWYRQSLGQGLEFLIYFQGNSAPDKSGLPSDRFSAERTGGSVSTLTIQRTQQEDSAVYLCASSSTGSWGGSPLHFGNGTRLTVT.

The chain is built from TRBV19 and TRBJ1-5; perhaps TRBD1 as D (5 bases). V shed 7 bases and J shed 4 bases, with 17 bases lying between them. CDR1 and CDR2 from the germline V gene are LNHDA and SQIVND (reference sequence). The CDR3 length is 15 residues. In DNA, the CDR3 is TGTGCCAGTACCCATGAGGGGTGGGGGAATCAGCCCCAGCATTTT. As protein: CASTHEGWGNQPQHF.

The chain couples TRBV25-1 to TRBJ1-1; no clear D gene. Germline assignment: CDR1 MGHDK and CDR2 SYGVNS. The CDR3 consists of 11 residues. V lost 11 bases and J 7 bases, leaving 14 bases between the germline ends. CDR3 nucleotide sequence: TGTGCCTCAGGTGGGTCCGGTGAAGCTTTCTTT. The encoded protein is CASGGSGEAFF.

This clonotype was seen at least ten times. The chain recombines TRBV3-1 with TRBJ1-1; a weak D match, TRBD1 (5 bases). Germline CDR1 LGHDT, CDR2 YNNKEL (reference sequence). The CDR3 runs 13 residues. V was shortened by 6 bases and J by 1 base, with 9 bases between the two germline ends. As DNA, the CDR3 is TGTGCCAGCAGATCAGGGCAGAACACTGAAGCTTTCTTT. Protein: CASRSGQNTEAFF. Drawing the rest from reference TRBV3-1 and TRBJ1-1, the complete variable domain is DTAVSQTPKYLVTQMGNDKSIKCEQNLGHDTMYWYKQDSKKFLKIMFSYNNKELIINETVPNRFSPKSPDKAHLNLHINSLELGDSAVYFCASRSGQNTEAFFGQGTRLTVV.

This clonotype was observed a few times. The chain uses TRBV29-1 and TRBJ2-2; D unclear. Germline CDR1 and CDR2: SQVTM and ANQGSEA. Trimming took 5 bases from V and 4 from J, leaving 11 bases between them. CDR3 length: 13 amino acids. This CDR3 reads CSVLGETTGELFF. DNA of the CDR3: TGCAGCGTTCTTGGGGAAACCACCGGGGAGCTGTTTTTT.

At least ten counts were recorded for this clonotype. The CDR3 bases are TGTGCCTACCTCGGGGACAGGGGCCACGAGCAGTACTTC. Its protein is CAYLGDRGHEQYF. The chain employs TRBV2 and TRBJ2-7; 10 nucleotides line up with TRBD1. CDR1 and CDR2 from the germline V gene are SNHLY and FYNNEI. J was trimmed by 5 bases and V by 11 bases; bases with no gene match: 9. This CDR3 has 13 residues.

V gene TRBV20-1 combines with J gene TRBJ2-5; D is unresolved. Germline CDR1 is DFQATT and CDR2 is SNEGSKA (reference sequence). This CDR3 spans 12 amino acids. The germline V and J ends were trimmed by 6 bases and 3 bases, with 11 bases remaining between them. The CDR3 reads CSAPGRKETQYF. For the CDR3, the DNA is TGCAGTGCCCCGGGCAGGAAAGAGACCCAGTACTTC.

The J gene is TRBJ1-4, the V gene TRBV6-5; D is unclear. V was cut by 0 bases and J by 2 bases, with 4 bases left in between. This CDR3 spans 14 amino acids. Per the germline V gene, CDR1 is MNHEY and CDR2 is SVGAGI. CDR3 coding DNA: TGTGCCAGCAGTTACTCCCGGACTAATGAAAAACTGTTTTTT. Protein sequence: CASSYSRTNEKLFF.

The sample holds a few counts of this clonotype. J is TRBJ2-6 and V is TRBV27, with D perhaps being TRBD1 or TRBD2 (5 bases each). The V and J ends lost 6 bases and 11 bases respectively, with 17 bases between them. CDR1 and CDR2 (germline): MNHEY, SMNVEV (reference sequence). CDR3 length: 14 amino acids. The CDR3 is CASSPGGFSDVLTF. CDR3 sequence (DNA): TGTGCCAGCAGCCCTGGGGGTTTCAGCGACGTCCTGACTTTC.

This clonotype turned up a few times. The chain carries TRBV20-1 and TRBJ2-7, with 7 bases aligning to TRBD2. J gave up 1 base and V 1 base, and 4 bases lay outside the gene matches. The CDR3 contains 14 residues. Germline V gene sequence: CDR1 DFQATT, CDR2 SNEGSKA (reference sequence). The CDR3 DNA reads TGCAGTGCTAGAGGACTAGCCCTTTCCTACGAGCAGTACTTC. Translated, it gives CSARGLALSYEQYF.

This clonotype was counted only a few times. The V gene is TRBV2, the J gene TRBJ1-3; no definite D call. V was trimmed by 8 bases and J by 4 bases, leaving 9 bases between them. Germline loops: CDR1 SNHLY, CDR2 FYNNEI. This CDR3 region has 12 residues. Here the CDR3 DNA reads TGTGCCAGCGCCTCCGCGGGAAACACCATATATTTT. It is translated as CASASAGNTIYF.